A selection of T cell receptor beta chains follows, all from one sample in a study of cytomegalovirus exposure and HLA in healthy donors. Assay used: immunoSEQ multiplex PCR; TCRdb lists only in-frame clones, some missing. This table holds about 160,000 clones, 70% to 90% found once. The specimen sequenced was PBMCs. The source is a man aged 18 to 30 in good health and CMV-seronegative. Both conserved end residues are part of each CDR3. The D gene is left open where the match is weak. Size is omitted from some rows. Given values are once, few, many or a class for expanded clones.

J	size	D	V	DNA	CDR3
TRBJ2-7	.	.	TRBV5-1	TGCGCCAGCAGCTTGGCCGTGGGACTCTTGGGCTACGAGCAGTACTTC	CASSLAVGLLGYEQYF
TRBJ2-5	once	.	TRBV6-6	TGTGCCAGCAGTTTTAAAGAGACCCAGTACTTC	CASSFKETQYF
TRBJ2-5	.	.	TRBV6-4	TGTGCCAGCAGTGACTCGTCAGGTGGAGAGACCCAGTACTTC	CASSDSSGGETQYF
TRBJ1-1	.	.	TRBV6-1	TGTGCCAGCAGTGACGTTGGGGGGACTGAAGCTTTCTTT	CASSDVGGTEAFF
TRBJ1-4	.	TRBD1	TRBV6-1	TGTGCCAGCAGTTCTGACAGGGGGCCTGAAAAACTGTTTTTT	CASSSDRGPEKLFF
TRBJ2-3	.	TRBD2	TRBV6-1	TGTGCCAGCACGACGTCGGGGGGGTCAGATACGCAGTATTTT	CASTTSGGSDTQYF
TRBJ2-1	.	TRBD2	TRBV29-1	TGCAGCGTTGACGATCTAGCGGGGGGCCGCTCCTACAATGAGCAGTTCTTC	CSVDDLAGGRSYNEQFF
TRBJ2-1	.	.	TRBV6-4	TGTGCCAGCCCTACTCGCGAGGAATACAATGAGCAGTTCTTC	CASPTREEYNEQFF
TRBJ1-4	.	.	TRBV7-9	TGTGCCAGCAGCTTAAGGGTCCGAGGACAGTCTAATGAAAAACTGTTTTTT	CASSLRVRGQSNEKLFF
TRBJ2-3	.	.	TRBV5-6	TGTGCCAGCACCGGCACAGATACGCAGTATTTT	CASTGTDTQYF
TRBJ2-1	once	.	TRBV19	TGTGCCACCATTAACAAGTACAATGAGCAGTTCTTC	CATINKYNEQFF
TRBJ2-5	.	TRBD2	TRBV27	TGTGCCAGCAGTTTTAGCGGGAGGCGCTTAGAGACCCAGTACTTC	CASSFSGRRLETQYF
TRBJ2-3	.	.	TRBV4-2	TGTGCCAGCAGCCAAGATCCGGACTCAGGAGATACGCAGTATTTT	CASSQDPDSGDTQYF
TRBJ2-7	.	.	TRBV5-4	TGTGCCAGCAGCTTGGCAGGGAACTACGAGCAGTACTTC	CASSLAGNYEQYF
TRBJ1-1	.	.	TRBV30	TGTGCTCGCGAAGTAGGGATAGGGGGCACTGAAGCTTTCTTT	CAREVGIGGTEAFF
TRBJ2-2	.	TRBD2	TRBV4-3	TGCGCCAGCAGCCAAGGCCATCCTAGCGGGAGACAGGACACCGGGGAGCTGTTTTTT	CASSQGHPSGRQDTGELFF
TRBJ2-5	.	TRBD2	TRBV29-1	TGCAGCGTTGCCCGGGGGCTAGCGGGCCGCGGAGAGACCCAGTACTTC	CSVARGLAGRGETQYF
TRBJ2-3	.	.	TRBV25-1	TGTGCCAGCAGACCGACAGCTAGCACAGATACGCAGTATTTT	CASRPTASTDTQYF
TRBJ2-7	once	TRBD2	TRBV7-9	TGTGCCAGCAGCTCTAGCGGGACTAGCGGGAGTCATTACGAGCAGTACTTC	CASSSSGTSGSHYEQYF
TRBJ2-1	.	.	TRBV7-8	TGTGCCAGCACCCCCCCAGGGTACTCCTACAATGAGCAGTTCTTC	CASTPPGYSYNEQFF
TRBJ2-1	.	TRBD2	TRBV19	TGTGCCACCCCTACTAGCGGGATCAACAATGAGCAGTTCTTC	CATPTSGINNEQFF
TRBJ1-1	.	.	TRBV4-2	TGTGCCAGCAGCCAAAGGGGGGAGGGGAACACTGAAGCTTTCTTT	CASSQRGEGNTEAFF
TRBJ1-4	.	.	TRBV4-3	TGCGCCAGCAGCCAAGGGGCCTCCCGGAATGAAAAACTGTTTTTT	CASSQGASRNEKLFF
TRBJ1-2	.	.	TRBV6-5	TGTGCCAGCAGTTACGATAGCGTCATCGGTGGCTACACCTTC	CASSYDSVIGGYTF
TRBJ2-7	once	TRBD2	TRBV7-7	TGTGCTAGCAGCCCAGGGCGGGGGGACTACGAGCAGTACTTC	CASSPGRGDYEQYF
TRBJ1-3	.	TRBD1	TRBV27	TGTGCCAGCAGTTTAACCGGGACAGCGGCTGGAAACACCATATATTTT	CASSLTGTAAGNTIYF
TRBJ2-5	.	TRBD2	TRBV7-8	TGTGCCAGCAGCCTAACAGCGGGAGTGGGGCGTGAGACCCAGTACTTC	CASSLTAGVGRETQYF